The present TCR beta chain was sequenced within a study of molecular identifiers for immune sequencing clone quantification. The study's findings and limits: Amid roughly 1 million naive cells, spiked Jurkat TCR RNA from one cell was reportedly still detectable. In CMV-specific effectors, clones above 20 copies held over 98% of molecules; naive, under 1%.

To note about this clonotype: Its target is not known.

The CDR3 is made up of 17 amino acids. In preparing bulk TCR libraries, previously described methods and listed TCR primers were used. TCRdb passed the PCR reads through MiXCR, listing each CDR3 protein once. In the table there are about 640,000 distinct CDR3 sequences, just under 20% of which are singletons. Naive CD8 T cells underwent sorting with the CD8+CD4-CCR7+CD45RA+ definition. The material sequenced was naive CD8+ T cells from blood, with Jurkat cell RNA spiked in. Indicated subset: FACS-sorted CD8+CD4-CCR7+CD45RA+ naive T cells. The receptor was derived from a human donor in good health. Some libraries in this study had Jurkat cell RNA spiked in. The rearrangement joins TRBV21-1 to TRBJ1-5; the tabulated D call, TRBD1, remains unverified against the DNA. TRBV21-1 is reported as a pseudogene. The CDR3 coding sequence is TGTGCCAGCCGCAAAAGGTGGCGAGGCTGGGGCAATCAGCCCCAGCATTTT. It encodes CASRKRWRGWGNQPQHF.